This T cell receptor (beta chain) was observed in a study of PD-L1 blockade in urothelial cancer. Across the whole study: Male patients with bladder-origin urothelial cancer numbered about nine tenths of the roughly 29. Blood-derived samples held a median roughly 140,000 T cells.

Spiking of synthetic TCR analog templates was performed in each PCR. The data were produced by immunoSEQ multiplex PCR, yet TCRdb's version contains in-frame clones alone and is incomplete. The sample gives 50,000 or so clones, approximately 86% of which show up once; more than 9% is in the top ten. The CDR3 totals 16 residues. After removal of 8 bases from V and 5 bases from J, the junction contained 17 bases not matched to a gene. The time point denotes: peripheral blood 6 weeks after treatment start. Patients were diagnosed with urothelial carcinoma, either locally advanced or metastatic. The sequence was obtained from a man aged 60-69 years with urothelial cancer. The sample here was PBMCs, taken around atezolizumab (anti-PD-L1) treatment. The chain uses TRBV23-1 and TRBJ1-2; 7 nucleotides match TRBD1. TRBV23-1 is placed among ORFs of uncertain function. This chain's CDR3 is CASSGQVGWGVYGYTF. The CDR3 bases are TGCGCCAGCTCCGGACAGGTCGGTTGGGGGGTATATGGCTACACCTTC.